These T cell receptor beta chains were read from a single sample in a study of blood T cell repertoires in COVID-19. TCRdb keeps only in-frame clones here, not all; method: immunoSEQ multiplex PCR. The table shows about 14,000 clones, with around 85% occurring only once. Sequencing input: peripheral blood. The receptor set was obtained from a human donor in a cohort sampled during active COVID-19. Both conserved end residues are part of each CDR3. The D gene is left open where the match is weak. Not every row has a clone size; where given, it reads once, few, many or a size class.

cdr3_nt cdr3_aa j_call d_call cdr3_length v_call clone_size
TGTGCCAGCAGCCAAGGGTTGGCAGGGAGCAATCAGCCCCAGCATTTT CASSQGLAGSNQPQHF TRBJ1-5 . 16 TRBV3-1/TRBV3-2 .
TGTGCCAGCGGCCACGCCCGGAGAAGCTCCTACAATGAGCAGTTCTTC CASGHARRSSYNEQFF TRBJ2-1 . 16 TRBV27 few
TGTGCCAGCAGCTCCGGAGGGGGCATAGCTAACTATGGCTACACCTTC CASSSGGGIANYGYTF TRBJ1-2 TRBD1 16 TRBV9 .
TGCAGCGTTGACCTTCAGGGGTTGAACACTGAAGCTTTCTTT CSVDLQGLNTEAFF TRBJ1-1 . 14 TRBV29-1 .
TGTGCCAGCAGTTACCATGGGAGAGGTGTGAGGACCGGGGAGCTGTTTTTT CASSYHGRGVRTGELFF TRBJ2-2 . 17 TRBV6-2/TRBV6-3 .
TGCGCCAGCAGCCAAGATCGCAGGGTTACTAATGAAAAACTGTTTTTT CASSQDRRVTNEKLFF TRBJ1-4 . 16 TRBV4-1 .
TGTGCCAGCAGCTTGGCAGCTGTCACCACGGGATCCTACGAGCAGTACTTC CASSLAAVTTGSYEQYF TRBJ2-7 . 17 TRBV5-5 .
TGCGCCAGCAGCCGCACTAGCGCGCAAGCCTACGAGCAGTACTTC CASSRTSAQAYEQYF TRBJ2-7 TRBD2 15 TRBV4-3 .
TGTGCCAGCAGCTTGCGCGGGAGCGCTATAACGGATACGCAGTATTTT CASSLRGSAITDTQYF TRBJ2-3 TRBD2 16 TRBV5-8 .
TGTGCCAGCACGGGGGGGCTTGGTGGCTACACCTTC CASTGGLGGYTF TRBJ1-2 . 12 TRBV6-5 .
TGTGCCAGAACCTACCCGACCTACGAGCAGTACTTC CARTYPTYEQYF TRBJ2-7 . 12 TRBV7-5 .
TGTGCCACCAGTGATTCAATCAACCCGCGCGGGACAGCTAGCTCTGGGGCCAACGTCCTGACTTTC CATSDSINPRGTASSGANVLTF TRBJ2-6 . 22 TRBV24-1 few
TGTGCCAGCGACGGGACAGAAGACTATCAGCCCCAGCATTTT CASDGTEDYQPQHF TRBJ1-5 TRBD1 14 TRBV2 .
TGTGCCATCAACCCCAGGCAGATGGGTGAAAAACTGTTTTTT CAINPRQMGEKLFF TRBJ1-4 . 14 TRBV27 few
TGTGCCAGCAGCTTCGCAGCGGGAGGAGCGGACAACGAGCAGTACTTC CASSFAAGGADNEQYF TRBJ2-7 TRBD2 16 TRBV11-3 .
TGTGCCAGCAGCGAGGCCAGGGTTGGCTACTTGCAGCCCCAGCATTTT CASSEARVGYLQPQHF TRBJ1-5 . 16 TRBV7-4 .
TGTGCCAGCAGCCAACAGTGGAGACTAGCGGGAGTCACCGGGGAGCTGTTTTTT CASSQQWRLAGVTGELFF TRBJ2-2 TRBD2 18 TRBV14 .
TGTGCCAGTAGTATAGAGGAAGCGGGAGGCTACGAGCAGTACTTC CASSIEEAGGYEQYF TRBJ2-7 TRBD2 15 TRBV19 .